The 20 T cell receptor beta chains below all came from one sample that was sequenced in a study of T cell clonotyping in hematopoietic cell transplantation. This table comes from immunoSEQ multiplex PCR, and its TCRdb copy is limited to in-frame clones, with some not included. Among tens of thousands of clones listed, roughly 96% were seen once. Source material: peripheral blood mononuclear cells. All receptors come from a man between 25 and 39 years old in good health. Some clones in this sample may be carry-over from other donors' samples.

This clone was observed once. The chain links TRBV5-8 to TRBJ1-1, with TRBD1 matching over 9 bases. The germline CDR1 and CDR2 sequences are SGHTS and YDEGEE. The CDR3 runs 16 residues. After removal of 4 bases from V and 6 bases from J, the junction contained 13 bases not matched to a gene. The CDR3 sequence is CASSPGTGITSAEAFF. CDR3 bases: TGTGCCAGCAGCCCCGGGACAGGGATCACTAGCGCTGAAGCTTTCTTT.

The chain has TRBV10-3 and TRBJ1-2; D is perhaps TRBD1 (6 bases). Trimming removed 4 bases from V and 4 bases from J, with 22 bases in between. CDR1 ENHRY and CDR2 SYGVKD come from the germline V gene. The CDR3 runs 17 residues. The CDR3 region is CAISGPSTGLDLYGYTF. CDR3 sequence (DNA): TGTGCCATCAGTGGGCCGTCGACAGGTTTGGACCTCTATGGCTACACCTTC.

The gene calls are TRBV28 and TRBJ2-2, with D possibly being TRBD2 (7 bases). The CDR3 spans 15 residues. CDR1 is MDHEN and CDR2 is SYDVKM in the germline V gene. V was shortened by 3 bases and J by 6 bases, with 14 bases between the two germline ends. The CDR3 DNA reads TGTGCCAGCAGTTTGTCGGGGGGCGCTTCCGGGGAGCTGTTTTTT. Translating gives CASSLSGGASGELFF.

CDR3 region: CASSQGHTEAFF. In nucleotides, the CDR3 is TGTGCCAGCAGCCAGGGACACACTGAAGCTTTCTTT. This rearrangement joins TRBV11-2 to TRBJ1-1, with D tentatively TRBD1 (5 bases). Trimming cost V 5 bases and J 3 bases, with 7 bases left between them. The CDR3 loop spans 12 amino acids. Germline CDR1 is SGHAT and CDR2 is FQNNGV.

The V call is TRBV6-6, the J call TRBJ2-1; 8 nucleotides align to TRBD2. Germline CDR1 and CDR2: MNHNY and SVGAGI (reference sequence). J gave up 6 bases and V 2 bases, and 9 bases lay outside the gene matches. The CDR3 is made up of 16 amino acids. CDR3 in amino acids: CASSYGYVTSGNEQFF. In DNA, the CDR3 is TGTGCCAGCAGTTACGGTTACGTTACTAGCGGCAATGAGCAGTTCTTC.

J is TRBJ1-5 and V is TRBV6-5; possible D gene TRBD1, 6 bases. Between the trimmed V and J ends, which lost 5 bases and 9 bases, there was a span of 17 bases. Germline V CDR1 and CDR2: MNHEY, SVGAGI. This CDR3 has 14 residues. The CDR3 loop reads CASSNRQAFPPQHF. CDR3 sequence (DNA): TGTGCCAGCAGTAATCGACAGGCTTTTCCGCCCCAGCATTTT.

V and J are TRBV4-1 and TRBJ2-3, with 11 bases that match TRBD2. This CDR3 spans 17 amino acids. V lost 0 bases and J lost 0; bases outside the gene matches: 2. Germline CDR1 is MGHRA and CDR2 is YSYEKL. CDR3 sequence: CASSQETSGTSTDTQYF. CDR3 DNA: TGCGCCAGCAGCCAAGAGACTAGCGGGACTAGCACAGATACGCAGTATTTT.

This chain connects TRBV7-3 to TRBJ2-2, with D maybe TRBD2 (5 bases). The CDR3 is 13 amino acids. V lost 4 bases, J lost 7 bases, and 10 bases lay in between. Germline V lookup: CDR1 SGHTA, CDR2 FQGTGA. The CDR3 region is CASSSSTFGELFF. The CDR3, as DNA: TGTGCCAGCAGCTCTAGCACGTTCGGGGAGCTGTTTTTT.

The CDR3 DNA reads TGTGCCAGCACCGAAAGGGACAGGGGGCTTACTGAAGCTTTCTTT. It yields the protein CASTERDRGLTEAFF. The chain uses TRBV2 and TRBJ1-1; 12 positions match TRBD1. V lost 7 bases to trimming and J lost 5 bases; unmatched junction nucleotides: 8. The CDR3 covers 15 residues. CDR1 is SNHLY and CDR2 is FYNNEI in the germline V gene.

The rearrangement uses TRBV19 and TRBJ1-2; D unresolved. Germline V gene lookup returns CDR1 LNHDA and CDR2 SQIVND (reference sequence). V lost 6 bases and J lost 8, with 16 bases in between. This CDR3 spans 13 amino acids. CDR3 sequence reads: CASRVSSPGGYTF. In nucleotides, the CDR3 is TGTGCCAGTAGAGTGAGCTCTCCGGGAGGCTACACCTTC.

The chain carries TRBV19 and TRBJ2-2, with 10 positions matching TRBD2. Germline V gene sequence: CDR1 LNHDA, CDR2 SQIVND (reference sequence). V shed 3 bases and J 5 bases; nucleotides not matched to a gene: 6. The CDR3 totals 16 residues. CDR3 residues: CASSMLAGVGTGELFF. The CDR3 region has the DNA TGTGCCAGTAGTATGCTAGCGGGAGTTGGTACCGGGGAGCTGTTTTTT.

This clone occurred once. The chain combines TRBV4-3 with TRBJ1-2; no clear D. The CDR3 is 13 amino acids. CDR1 is LGHNA and CDR2 is YSLEER in the germline V gene. V lost 1 base, J lost 6 bases, and 9 bases lay in between. CDR3 loop: CASSQGGMNGYTF. DNA of the CDR3: TGCGCCAGCAGCCAAGGGGGTATGAATGGCTACACCTTC.

The V gene is TRBV6-1, the J gene TRBJ2-7; TRBD1 matches at 7 bases. Germline V gene data show CDR1 as MNHNS and CDR2 as SASEGT. This CDR3 spans 14 amino acids. V shed 8 bases and J 1 base; nucleotides not matched to a gene: 8. CDR3 amino acids: CASSRDSNSYEQYF. The DNA for the CDR3 is TGTGCCAGCTCCCGGGACAGCAATTCCTACGAGCAGTACTTC.

The gene calls are TRBV10-1 and TRBJ2-5; the D gene is possibly TRBD2 (6 bases). Trimming removed 3 bases at V and 2 bases at J, with 10 bases between. The germline V gene encodes CDR1 WNHNN and CDR2 SYGVQD (reference sequence). This CDR3 contains 14 residues. CDR3 bases: TGCGCCAGCAGTGATACCGGGGGACAAGAGACCCAGTACTTC. Translation: CASSDTGGQETQYF.

The rearrangement joins TRBV18 to TRBJ1-1, with D hard to call. V was pared by 0 bases and J by 0 bases, with 5 bases between. The CDR3 length is 14 residues. Germline V CDR1 and CDR2: KGHSH, LQKENI. CDR3 in amino acids: CASSPPSVNTEAFF. The CDR3 bases are TGTGCCAGCTCACCACCGTCAGTGAACACTGAAGCTTTCTTT.

V and J are TRBV6-1 and TRBJ1-1; 7 nucleotides agree with TRBD1. Germline CDR1 and CDR2: MNHNS and SASEGT. The CDR3 consists of 13 residues. Losses at the gene ends were 2 bases for V and 7 bases for J; bases not matched to a gene: 4. The CDR3 DNA sequence: TGTGCCAGCAGTGAAACAGGGGTTAGTGAAGCTTTCTTT. Protein sequence: CASSETGVSEAFF.

This sequence joins TRBV5-4 and TRBJ1-2; D is ambiguous. CDR3 length: 15 amino acids. V shed 4 bases and J shed 0 bases, with 13 bases lying between them. Germline CDR1 SGHNT, CDR2 YYREEE (reference sequence). In DNA form, the CDR3 reads TGTGCCAGCAGCACACCGGGATCCTCTAACTATGGCTACACCTTC. Encoded protein: CASSTPGSSNYGYTF.

This clone was seen only once. The J gene is TRBJ1-1, the V gene TRBV7-9; 9 bases line up with TRBD1. This CDR3 comprises 14 residues. Per the germline V gene, CDR1 is SEHNR and CDR2 is FQNEAQ (reference sequence). With 1 base clipped from V and 7 bases from J, the junction kept 4 bases outside the gene matches. The CDR3 nucleotides are TGTGCCAGCAGCTTAGGACAGGGGGTTAATGAAGCTTTCTTT. Translating it yields CASSLGQGVNEAFF.

The chain recombines TRBV11-2 with TRBJ2-3; D unresolved. V shed 0 bases and J shed 5 bases, with 9 bases lying between them. The CDR3 totals 14 residues. The germline V gene encodes CDR1 SGHAT and CDR2 FQNNGV. DNA of the CDR3: TGTGCCAGCAGCTTAGACCACCCGGGAGATACGCAGTATTTT. It specifies CASSLDHPGDTQYF.

The V gene is TRBV4-1, the J gene TRBJ1-3, with D hard to call. The CDR3 runs 16 residues. Trimming removed 0 bases at V and 3 bases at J, with 12 bases between. CDR1 is MGHRA, CDR2 YSYEKL, per germline. The CDR3 DNA is TGCGCCAGCAGCCAAGATGGAGAAGGAGTTGGAAACACCATATATTTT. Translated, it gives CASSQDGEGVGNTIYF.